These 24 T cell receptor beta chains originate from one sample sequenced in a study of OX40 agonist ivuxolimab in advanced cancers. Method: immunoSEQ multiplex PCR; TCRdb's copy keeps in-frame clones and lacks some. This sample has about 73,000 clones, with around 90% found just once. The material was CD4+ or CD8+ T cells sorted from blood, obtained in a trial of the OX40 agonist ivuxolimab. The receptors shown here come from an adult with an advanced solid tumor such as melanoma, head and neck, liver or kidney cancer.

V is TRBV5-6 and J is TRBJ2-5; TRBD2 aligns across 12 bases. V dropped 4 bases and J dropped 5; count of bases not matched to a gene: 6. Germline loops: CDR1 SGHDT, CDR2 YYEEEE. This CDR3 spans 15 amino acids. The CDR3 region has the DNA TGTGCCAGCAGCGAGACTAGCGGGAGCTACGAGACCCAGTACTTC. Protein product: CASSETSGSYETQYF.

The V gene is TRBV30, the J gene TRBJ2-5, with TRBD1 matching over 8 bases. Per the germline V gene, CDR1 is GTSNPN and CDR2 is SVGIG (reference sequence). This CDR3 is 13 amino acids long. V shed 2 bases and J 4 bases; nucleotides not matched to a gene: 3. CDR3 sequence (DNA): TGTGCCTGGAGTCCAGGGGGCGTAGAGACCCAGTACTTC. Encoded protein: CAWSPGGVETQYF.

This chain joins TRBV18 and TRBJ2-7, with D hard to call. Trimming stripped 1 base from V and 4 bases from J, with 8 bases between. Looked up from germline, CDR1 is KGHSH and CDR2 is LQKENI. This CDR3 has 13 amino acids. In nucleotides, the CDR3 is TGTGCCAGCTCACCACTCGGGCAGTACGAGCAGTACTTC. It codes for CASSPLGQYEQYF.

This chain joins TRBV7-9 and TRBJ1-2; 7 positions agree with TRBD1. The CDR3 spans 15 residues. Per germline, CDR1 SEHNR and CDR2 FQNEAQ (reference sequence). After removal of 5 bases from V and 7 bases from J, the junction contained 13 bases not matched to a gene. This CDR3 reads CASSPTTGKVTGYTF. DNA for the CDR3: TGTGCCAGCAGCCCAACGACAGGGAAGGTGACTGGCTACACCTTC.

V gene TRBV18 combines with J gene TRBJ2-7; D perhaps matches TRBD2 (5 bases). CDR3 length: 14 amino acids. Trimming took 3 bases from V and 3 from J, leaving 12 bases between them. Germline loops: CDR1 KGHSH, CDR2 LQKENI. As DNA, the CDR3 is TGTGCCAGCTCACCGGTCGGACTTATCTACGAGCAGTACTTC. As protein: CASSPVGLIYEQYF.

The V call is TRBV19, the J call TRBJ2-5; perhaps D is TRBD1 or TRBD2 (5 bases each). The V and J ends lost 6 bases and 5 bases respectively, with 10 bases between them. The CDR3 totals 12 residues. The germline gives CDR1 LNHDA, CDR2 SQIVND (reference sequence). The CDR3 spells CASSSEGETQYF. The CDR3 DNA reads TGTGCCAGTAGCAGCGAGGGGGAGACCCAGTACTTC. Based on the CDR3 plus reference TRBV19 and TRBJ2-5, the full variable domain is DGGITQSPKYLFRKEGQNVTLSCEQNLNHDAMYWYRQDPGQGLRLIYYSQIVNDFQKGDIAEGYSVSREKKESFPLTVTSAQKNPTAFYLCASSSEGETQYFGPGTRLLVL.

This chain connects TRBV28 to TRBJ2-2, with 8 bases that match TRBD2. V shed 6 bases and J 15 bases; nucleotides not matched to a gene: 12. The CDR3 runs to 13 residues. CDR1 is MDHEN, CDR2 SYDVKM, per germline. The DNA of the CDR3 is TGTGCCAGCAGGGGCCCCAGCGGGAGTGTGTTGTTTTTT. Protein product: CASRGPSGSVLFF.

This clone was counted once. V usage is TRBV4-1 and J usage is TRBJ1-4, with TRBD1 identical over 7 bases. Trimming at V came to 4 bases and at J to 7 bases, leaving 9 bases not matched to a gene. Germline CDR1 reads MGHRA; CDR2 reads YSYEKL. The length of the CDR3 is 15 residues. The CDR3 DNA reads TGCGCCAGCAGCCCCCCGGCAGGGGGGAGTGAAAAACTGTTTTTT. Amino acids: CASSPPAGGSEKLFF.

Only one count was recorded for this clone. V usage is TRBV6-1 and J usage is TRBJ2-4; the D gene is possibly TRBD1 (6 bases). Germline V CDR1 and CDR2: MNHNS, SASEGT. Trimming took 2 bases from V and 3 from J, leaving 14 bases between them. This CDR3 spans 16 amino acids. For the CDR3, the DNA is TGTGCCAGCAGTGAACGGCCTGACAGGTACAAAAACATTCAGTACTTC. It yields the protein CASSERPDRYKNIQYF.

This chain connects TRBV27 to TRBJ1-2; 11 nucleotides line up with TRBD1. With V trimmed by 5 bases and J by 2 bases, 4 bases remained unmatched. Germline V gene sequence: CDR1 MNHEY, CDR2 SMNVEV (reference sequence). This CDR3 contains 15 residues. The CDR3 loop is CASSPRDRGNYGYTF. DNA for the CDR3: TGTGCCAGCAGTCCGCGGGACAGGGGGAACTATGGCTACACCTTC.

The V gene is TRBV9, the J gene TRBJ1-1, with D perhaps matching TRBD1 (6 bases). The CDR3 contains 13 residues. V was pared by 6 bases and J by 5 bases, with 14 bases between. Germline loops: CDR1 SGDLS, CDR2 YYNGEE. In DNA, the CDR3 is TGTGCCAGCACGGAGGGGGAAGGAACTGAAGCTTTCTTT. Translation gives CASTEGEGTEAFF.

This clone occurred once. The chain recombines TRBV2 with TRBJ2-5; TRBD2 matches at 10 bases. Germline trimming cut 4 bases from V and 5 bases from J; bases unmatched to any gene: 10. The CDR3 has 16 residues. Germline values: CDR1 SNHLY, CDR2 FYNNEI. In nucleotides, the CDR3 is TGTGCCAGCAGTGGCCCGACTAGCGGGTTCGGGGAGACCCAGTACTTC. Translated: CASSGPTSGFGETQYF.

V gene TRBV28 combines with J gene TRBJ2-4; weak D call: TRBD2 (7 bases). V was trimmed by 3 bases and J by 5 bases, leaving 20 bases between them. CDR3 size: 17 residues. Germline values: CDR1 MDHEN, CDR2 SYDVKM. CDR3 residues: CASSFWGGEILENIQYF. The CDR3 DNA reads as TGTGCCAGCAGTTTTTGGGGGGGCGAAATCTTGGAAAACATTCAGTACTTC.

The chain combines TRBV5-4 with TRBJ1-2; TRBD1 is a possible D gene (5 bases). Germline values: CDR1 SGHNT, CDR2 YYREEE (reference sequence). Between the trimmed V and J ends, which lost 1 base and 4 bases, there was a span of 14 bases. The CDR3 is made up of 15 amino acids. In nucleotides, the CDR3 is TGTGCCAGCAGCTTGTGGGAGCAGGGACTCTATGGCTACACCTTC. Its translation is CASSLWEQGLYGYTF.

The V and J genes are TRBV2 and TRBJ2-3, with unresolved D. CDR3 length equals 11 residues. Germline CDR1 and CDR2: SNHLY and FYNNEI. V lost 4 bases and J lost 5, with 4 bases in between. The CDR3, as DNA: TGTGCCAGCAGTGCTAGAGATACGCAGTATTTT. Translation: CASSARDTQYF. Based on the CDR3 plus reference TRBV2 and TRBJ2-3, the full variable domain is EPEVTQTPSHQVTQMGQEVILRCVPISNHLYFYWYRQILGQKVEFLVSFYNNEISEKSEIFDDQFSVERPDGSNFTLKIRSTKLEDSAMYFCASSARDTQYFGPGTRLTVL.

The chain employs TRBV19 and TRBJ1-5; TRBD1 matches 8 bases. The CDR3 consists of 16 residues. V dropped 5 bases and J dropped 2; count of bases not matched to a gene: 8. From germline, CDR1 is LNHDA and CDR2 SQIVND (reference sequence). The CDR3 region is CASSLWTGQGNQPQHF. The CDR3 bases are TGTGCCAGTAGTCTCTGGACAGGGCAGGGCAATCAGCCCCAGCATTTT.

The chain couples TRBV9 to TRBJ2-1, with D tentatively TRBD1 (7 bases). This CDR3 is built from 17 residues. The V gene's germline CDR1 is SGDLS and CDR2 YYNGEE. The germline V and J ends were trimmed by 0 bases and 0 bases, with 13 bases remaining between them. As DNA, the CDR3 is TGTGCCAGCAGCGTAGTGACGCAGGGGGGCTCCTACAATGAGCAGTTCTTC. It codes for CASSVVTQGGSYNEQFF.

V and J are TRBV28 and TRBJ2-6; D unresolved. Deletions cut 5 bases from V and 0 bases from J, with 8 bases between. The CDR3 is 15 residues long. Looked up from germline, CDR1 is MDHEN and CDR2 is SYDVKM. The CDR3 DNA reads as TGTGCCAGCAGTACGGTTAACTCTGGGGCCAACGTCCTGACTTTC. Translated: CASSTVNSGANVLTF.

V and J are TRBV7-9 and TRBJ2-3; D might be TRBD1 (5 bases). The CDR3 is made up of 14 amino acids. Trimming removed 1 base at V and 2 bases at J, with 7 bases between. Per the germline V gene, CDR1 is SEHNR and CDR2 is FQNEAQ (reference sequence). The CDR3 loop reads CASSLEGHTDTQYF. In DNA form, the CDR3 reads TGTGCCAGCAGCTTAGAGGGGCACACAGATACGCAGTATTTT. The variable domain in full, with the rest retrieved from reference TRBV7-9 and TRBJ2-3, is DTGVSQNPRHKITKRGQNVTFRCDPISEHNRLYWYRQTLGQGPEFLTYFQNEAQLEKSRLLSDRFSAERPKGSFSTLEIQRTEQGDSAMYLCASSLEGHTDTQYFGPGTRLTVL.

The chain has TRBV21-1 and TRBJ2-1; the D call TRBD1 from the table was never checked on the DNA. TRBV21-1 is a pseudogene. The CDR3 contains 16 residues. The CDR3 loop is CASSKRGDRSYNEQFF. In DNA, the CDR3 is TGTGCCAGCAGCAAGCGAGGGGACAGGTCCTACAATGAGCAGTTCTTC.

CDR3 nucleotide sequence: TGCGCCAGCAGCTACCAACTAGCGGGAGGGGGAGAGACCCAGTACTTC. It translates to CASSYQLAGGGETQYF. This rearrangement joins TRBV4-1 to TRBJ2-5, with 13 bases that match TRBD2. Trimming at V came to 5 bases and at J to 4 bases, leaving 7 bases not matched to a gene. Per the germline V gene, CDR1 is MGHRA and CDR2 is YSYEKL. The CDR3 contains 16 residues.

This clone was observed a handful of times. The chain uses TRBV5-6 and TRBJ1-2; D unresolved. The CDR3 runs 13 residues. Trimming shortened V by 0 bases and J by 9 bases, and 12 bases separated the two germline ends. Germline V gives CDR1 SGHDT, CDR2 YYEEEE. This chain's CDR3 is CASSLGEARSYTF. DNA of the CDR3: TGTGCCAGCAGCTTGGGGGAGGCGAGGAGCTACACCTTC.

The chain employs TRBV2 and TRBJ2-5; TRBD1 might be the D (6 bases). V was pared by 3 bases and J by 5 bases, with 16 bases between. Germline V gene sequence: CDR1 SNHLY, CDR2 FYNNEI. The length of the CDR3 is 15 residues. CDR3 nucleotides: TGTGCCAGCAGTGAGTTCCAGGGGATTGTGGAGACCCAGTACTTC. Translated: CASSEFQGIVETQYF.

The gene calls are TRBV9 and TRBJ2-5, with TRBD2 matching 12 bases. The J call may not be correct, given that the DNA end is closer to TRBJ2-7. The CDR3 runs to 15 residues. Germline V lookup: CDR1 SGDLS, CDR2 YYNGEE. The CDR3 is CASSAGTSGFYEQYF. The CDR3 DNA reads TGTGCCAGCAGCGCCGGGACTAGCGGGTTCTACGAGCAGTACTTC.